The sequence of this T cell receptor (beta chain) was determined in a study of early T cells in non-severe SARS-CoV-2 infection. Overall study: Whole-blood bulk RNA, unsorted, was sequenced, and chains were unpaired.

cDNA molecules, individually, were tagged with unique molecular identifiers. Using its own MiXCR run on the 5' RACE reads, TCRdb lists one record per CDR3 protein. The sample includes about 63,000 distinct CDR3 sequences, roughly 13% of them seen just once. Trimming removed 5 bases from V and 1 base from J, with 5 bases in between. The CDR3 runs to 12 residues. In germline, CDR1 is MNHNS, CDR2 SASEGT. Study results and caveats: Matching with VDJdb favored anti-spike CD8 responses (missing private and CD4 specificities).

Comment on this clonotype: Its specificity is unknown.

The sequence was obtained from an adult who was a healthcare worker with PCR-confirmed SARS-CoV-2 infection or an uninfected control (not recorded which). The rearrangement joins TRBV6-1 to TRBJ1-1; D gene uncertain. Sequenced material: whole blood. The CDR3 DNA follows: TGTGCCAGCAGTCCGGGGAACACTGAAGCTTTCTTT. It specifies CASSPGNTEAFF.